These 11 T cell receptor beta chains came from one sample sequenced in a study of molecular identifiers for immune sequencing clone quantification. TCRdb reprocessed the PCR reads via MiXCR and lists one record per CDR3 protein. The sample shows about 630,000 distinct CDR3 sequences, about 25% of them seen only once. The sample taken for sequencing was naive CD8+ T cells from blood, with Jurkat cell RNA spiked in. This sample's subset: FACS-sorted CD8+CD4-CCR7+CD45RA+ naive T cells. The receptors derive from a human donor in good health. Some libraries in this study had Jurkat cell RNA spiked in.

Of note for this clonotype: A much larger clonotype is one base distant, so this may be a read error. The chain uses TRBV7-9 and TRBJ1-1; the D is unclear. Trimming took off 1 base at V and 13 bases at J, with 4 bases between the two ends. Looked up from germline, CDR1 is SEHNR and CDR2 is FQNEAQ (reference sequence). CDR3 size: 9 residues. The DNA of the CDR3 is TGTGCCAGCAGCTTAGGAGTTTTCTTT. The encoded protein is CASSLGVFF.

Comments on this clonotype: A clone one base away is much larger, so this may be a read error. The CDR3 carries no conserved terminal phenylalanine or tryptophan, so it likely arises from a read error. CDR3 region: CASSQGLAVTIQETQYS. The CDR3 DNA is TGTGCCAGCAGCCAGGGACTAGCGGTGACAATCCAAGAGACCCAGTACTCC. V gene TRBV28 combines with J gene TRBJ2-5, with 11 nucleotides matching TRBD2. Germline V CDR1 and CDR2: MDHEN, SYDVKM. The CDR3 is 17 amino acids. Trimming removed 6 bases from V and 1 base from J; junction bases left unmatched: 10.

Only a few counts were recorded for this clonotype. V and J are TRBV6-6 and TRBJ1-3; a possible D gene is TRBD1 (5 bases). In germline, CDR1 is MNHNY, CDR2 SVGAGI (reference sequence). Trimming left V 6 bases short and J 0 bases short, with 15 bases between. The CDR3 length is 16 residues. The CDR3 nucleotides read TGTGCCAGCAGCTCCCCCCACAGGATCTCTGGAAACACCATATATTTT. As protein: CASSSPHRISGNTIYF.

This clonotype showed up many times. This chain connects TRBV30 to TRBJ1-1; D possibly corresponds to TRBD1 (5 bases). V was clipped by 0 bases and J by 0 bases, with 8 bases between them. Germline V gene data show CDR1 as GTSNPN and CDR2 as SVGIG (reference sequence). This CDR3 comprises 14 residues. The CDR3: CAWSVRGVNTEAFF. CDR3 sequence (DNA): TGTGCCTGGAGTGTTCGGGGGGTGAACACTGAAGCTTTCTTT.

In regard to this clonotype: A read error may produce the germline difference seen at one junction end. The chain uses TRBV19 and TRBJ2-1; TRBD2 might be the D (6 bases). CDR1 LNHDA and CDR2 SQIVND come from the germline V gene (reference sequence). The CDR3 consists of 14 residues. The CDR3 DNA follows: TGTGCCAGTAGCGGGACTTCCACCTACAGTGAGCAGTTCTTC. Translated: CASSGTSTYSEQFF.

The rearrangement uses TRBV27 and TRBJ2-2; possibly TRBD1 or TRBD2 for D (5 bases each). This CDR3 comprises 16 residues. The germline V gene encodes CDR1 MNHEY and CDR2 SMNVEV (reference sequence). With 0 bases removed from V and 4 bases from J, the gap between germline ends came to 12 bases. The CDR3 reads CASSLSSGAATGELFF. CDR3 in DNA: TGTGCCAGCAGTTTATCATCCGGGGCCGCCACCGGGGAGCTGTTTTTT.

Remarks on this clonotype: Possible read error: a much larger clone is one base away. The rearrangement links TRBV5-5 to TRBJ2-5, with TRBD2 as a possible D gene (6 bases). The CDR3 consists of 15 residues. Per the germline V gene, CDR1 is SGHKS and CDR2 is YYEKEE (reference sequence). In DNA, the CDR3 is TGTGCCAGCAGTTACACCGGGAGCTCCCAAGAGACCCCGTACTTC. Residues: CASSYTGSSQETPYF.

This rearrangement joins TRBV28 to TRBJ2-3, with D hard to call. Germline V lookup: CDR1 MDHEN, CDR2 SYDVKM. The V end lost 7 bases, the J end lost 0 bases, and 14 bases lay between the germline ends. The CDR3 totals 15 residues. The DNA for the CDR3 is TGTGCCAGCATGCCCAGGTTAACTAGCACAGATACGCAGTATTTT. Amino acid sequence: CASMPRLTSTDTQYF.

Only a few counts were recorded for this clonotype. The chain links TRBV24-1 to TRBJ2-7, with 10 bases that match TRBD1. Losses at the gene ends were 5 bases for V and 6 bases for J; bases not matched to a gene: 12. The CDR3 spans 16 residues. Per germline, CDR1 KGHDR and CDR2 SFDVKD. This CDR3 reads CATSVRPGTGVCEQYF. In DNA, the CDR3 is TGTGCCACCAGTGTTCGGCCAGGGACAGGGGTTTGCGAGCAGTACTTC.

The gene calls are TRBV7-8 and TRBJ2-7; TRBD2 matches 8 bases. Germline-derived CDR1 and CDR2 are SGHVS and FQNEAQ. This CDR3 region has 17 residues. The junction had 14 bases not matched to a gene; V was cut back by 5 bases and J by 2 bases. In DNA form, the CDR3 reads TGTGCCAGCAGCCGACGGGGGGGGGCCCCAAACACCTACGAGCAGTACTTC. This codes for CASSRRGGAPNTYEQYF.

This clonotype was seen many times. In DNA, the CDR3 is TGTGCCAGCAGCCACGGGGAAACCGGGGAGCTGTTTTTT. Translated, it gives CASSHGETGELFF. J is TRBJ2-2 and V is TRBV5-4; weak D call: TRBD2 (5 bases). The CDR3 runs 13 residues. V was shortened by 4 bases and J by 5 bases, with 9 bases between the two germline ends. The germline V gene has CDR1 SGHNT and CDR2 YYREEE (reference sequence).